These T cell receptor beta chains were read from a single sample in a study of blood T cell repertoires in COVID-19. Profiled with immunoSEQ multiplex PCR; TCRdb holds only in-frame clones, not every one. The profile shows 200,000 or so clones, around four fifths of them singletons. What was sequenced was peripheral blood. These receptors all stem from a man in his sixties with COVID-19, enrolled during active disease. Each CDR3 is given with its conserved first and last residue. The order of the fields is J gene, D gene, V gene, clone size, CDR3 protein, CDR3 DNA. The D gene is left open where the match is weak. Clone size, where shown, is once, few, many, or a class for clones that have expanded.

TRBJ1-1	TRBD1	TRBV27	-	CASSVRQGLKGAFF	TGTGCCAGCAGTGTACGACAGGGTTTGAAAGGAGCTTTCTTT
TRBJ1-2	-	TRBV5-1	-	CASSSNYGYTF	TGCGCCAGCAGTTCGAACTATGGCTACACCTTC
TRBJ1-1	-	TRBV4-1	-	CASSQGRPNTEAFF	TGCGCCAGCAGCCAGGGCAGGCCGAACACTGAAGCTTTCTTT
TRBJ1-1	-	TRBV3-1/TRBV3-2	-	CASSQEAGRGNTEAFF	TGTGCCAGCAGCCAAGAGGCGGGCAGGGGGAACACTGAAGCTTTCTTT
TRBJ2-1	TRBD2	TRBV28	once	CASSSPSLAGNYNEQFF	TGTGCCAGCAGTTCCCCTTCTCTAGCGGGCAACTACAATGAGCAGTTCTTC
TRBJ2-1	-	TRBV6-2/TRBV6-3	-	CASSPGREQFF	TGTGCCAGCAGCCCTGGCCGAGAGCAGTTCTTC
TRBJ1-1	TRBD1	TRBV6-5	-	CASIEETGLGREAFF	TGTGCCAGCATCGAAGAGACAGGGCTGGGCCGTGAAGCTTTCTTT
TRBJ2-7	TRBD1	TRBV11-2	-	CASSRRQGAAYEQYF	TGTGCCAGCAGTCGTCGACAGGGGGCTGCCTACGAGCAGTACTTC
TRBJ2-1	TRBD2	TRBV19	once	CASRGGAAATPNEQFF	TGTGCCAGTAGGGGAGGGGCGGCAGCCACCCCCAATGAGCAGTTCTTC
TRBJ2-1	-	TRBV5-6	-	CASSSKRDTYEQFF	TGTGCCAGCAGCTCGAAACGGGACACATATGAGCAGTTCTTC
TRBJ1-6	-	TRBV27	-	CATQGYNSPLHF	TGTGCCACCCAGGGTTATAATTCACCCCTCCACTTT
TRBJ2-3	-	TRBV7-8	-	CASSQGGRRTDTQYF	TGTGCCAGCAGCCAAGGAGGCAGACGCACAGATACGCAGTATTTT
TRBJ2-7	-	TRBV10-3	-	CATSDGRGTSYEQYF	TGTGCCACCTCCGACGGGAGAGGGACTTCCTACGAGCAGTACTTC
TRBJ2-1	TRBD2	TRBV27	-	CASSTRTSGSYEQFF	TGTGCCAGCAGCACCCGAACTAGCGGGAGCTATGAGCAGTTCTTC
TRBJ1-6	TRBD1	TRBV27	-	CASSSRLRDRVSPLHF	TGTGCCAGCAGCTCCCGGCTCCGGGACAGGGTTTCACCCCTCCACTTT
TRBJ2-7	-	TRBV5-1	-	CASSLSPGVGEQYF	TGCGCCAGCAGCTTGTCCCCGGGGGTGGGCGAGCAGTACTTC